Below, 10 T cell receptor beta chains from the same sample are listed, as sequenced in a study of T cell repertoires in cytomegalovirus infection (dated by TCRdb to between 2019 and 2020). Taken with the paper, the label for treatment or condition translates to: in vitro stimulation with specific CMV peptide epitopes to enrich CMV-specific T cells. Their target antigens are unknown. The data were produced on an Illumina HiSeq 1500. TCRdb's own reprocessing of the public reads used fastp at Q25 and MiXCR and kept productive beta chains. When rows share a CDR3 protein, they turn into one entry using the most common DNA and genes. The sample has about 830,000 distinct CDR3 sequences on record, around a third of them singletons. Around 11% of the sample lies in the top ten. This sample comprised cultured CD8+ T cells from PBMCs, obtained from culture after CMV antigen stimulation. The receptors derive from a human donor in good health (CMV status not recorded). Some clones in this sample may be carry-over from other donors' samples.

V usage is TRBV6-1 and J usage is TRBJ1-2; D perhaps matches TRBD1 (6 bases). CDR3 length: 14 residues. Germline loops: CDR1 MNHNS, CDR2 SASEGT. Trimming removed 5 bases from V and 4 bases from J, with 14 bases in between. The CDR3 spells CASSLEQGPYGYTF. CDR3 coding DNA: TGTGCCAGCAGTCTTGAACAGGGCCCCTATGGCTACACCTTC.

The chain uses TRBV15 and TRBJ2-7; 11 nucleotides match TRBD1. V shed 4 bases, J shed 3 bases, and the junction held 2 bases outside the gene matches. The CDR3 is made up of 14 amino acids. The germline gives CDR1 LNHNV, CDR2 YYDKDF (reference sequence). The CDR3 here is CATSTGTGGYEQYV. CDR3 coding DNA: TGTGCCACCAGCACCGGGACAGGGGGCTACGAGCAGTACGTC.

The sample holds a few counts of this clonotype. The J gene is TRBJ1-3, the V gene TRBV19; D gene uncertain. The germline gives CDR1 LNHDA, CDR2 SQIVND (reference sequence). There are 13 residues in the CDR3. Trimming removed 6 bases from V and 0 bases from J, with 6 bases in between. The CDR3 spells CASRGSSGNTIYF. CDR3 nucleotide sequence: TGTGCCAGTAGGGGCAGCTCTGGAAACACCATATATTTT.

This chain uses TRBV27 with TRBJ1-2, with 9 bases matching TRBD1. V was pared by 4 bases and J by 5 bases, with 8 bases of the junction left unmatched. Germline CDR1 and CDR2: MNHEY and SMNVEV (reference sequence). The CDR3 contains 15 residues. The CDR3, as DNA: TGTGCCAGCAGTTCGGCGGGACAGGGAATTTATGGCTACACCTTC. Protein: CASSSAGQGIYGYTF.

The chain uses TRBV6-2 or TRBV6-3 and TRBJ1-1; D is perhaps TRBD1 (6 bases). The V gene lost 2 bases and the J gene lost 2 bases, with 12 bases spanning the gap. This CDR3 spans 15 amino acids. Germline V CDR1 and CDR2: MNHEY, SVGEGT. Here the CDR3 DNA reads TGTGCCAGCAGTTACCCAGGGGAAGTTAACACTGAAGCTTTCTTT. Translated, it gives CASSYPGEVNTEAFF.

V gene TRBV5-6 combines with J gene TRBJ1-5, with D perhaps matching TRBD1 (5 bases). This CDR3 contains 15 residues. V shed 3 bases and J shed 6 bases, with 16 bases lying between them. Germline V gene sequence: CDR1 SGHDT, CDR2 YYEEEE. The CDR3 DNA reads as TGTGCCAGCAGCTCTGGATGGGGGTTGAGTCAGCCCCAGCATTTT. This translates into CASSSGWGLSQPQHF.

V usage is TRBV27 and J usage is TRBJ2-3; 9 bases are shared with TRBD1. V dropped 6 bases and J dropped 4; count of bases not matched to a gene: 14. Germline V gives CDR1 MNHEY, CDR2 SMNVEV (reference sequence). This CDR3 has 17 residues. The CDR3 loop is CASSPTNRGLFPDTQYF. CDR3 DNA sequence: TGTGCCAGCAGCCCCACTAACAGGGGGCTATTCCCAGATACGCAGTATTTT.

The J gene is TRBJ1-1, the V gene TRBV5-4; 7 nucleotides line up with TRBD1. Germline V gene lookup returns CDR1 SGHNT and CDR2 YYREEE (reference sequence). There are 15 residues in the CDR3. The ends lost 8 bases at V and 0 bases at J; junction bases unmatched: 10. CDR3 bases: TGTGCCAGAAGCGCAGGGGACAGAATGAACACTGAAGCTTTCTTT. This encodes CARSAGDRMNTEAFF.

Many counts were recorded for this clonotype. V and J are TRBV7-9 and TRBJ2-6; D is perhaps TRBD1 (5 bases). Germline CDR1 and CDR2: SEHNR and FQNEAQ (reference sequence). V was cut by 0 bases and J by 6 bases, with 15 bases left in between. The CDR3 spans 17 residues. CDR3 loop: CASSLARQGMEANVLTF. CDR3 sequence (DNA): TGTGCCAGCAGCTTAGCGCGGCAGGGAATGGAGGCCAACGTCCTGACTTTC. Using reference TRBV7-9 and TRBJ2-6 for the parts outside the CDR3, the full variable domain is DTGVSQNPRHKITKRGQNVTFRCDPISEHNRLYWYRQTLGQGPEFLTYFQNEAQLEKSRLLSDRFSAERPKGSFSTLEIQRTEQGDSAMYLCASSLARQGMEANVLTFGAGSRLTVL.

This clonotype was observed a handful of times. The chain employs TRBV12-3 or TRBV12-4 and TRBJ1-1, with D hard to call. V lost 5 bases and J 11 bases, leaving 12 bases between the germline ends. CDR3 length: 11 amino acids. The CDR3 reads CASSGVTGAFF. For the CDR3, the DNA is TGTGCCAGCAGTGGTGTGACTGGGGCTTTCTTT.